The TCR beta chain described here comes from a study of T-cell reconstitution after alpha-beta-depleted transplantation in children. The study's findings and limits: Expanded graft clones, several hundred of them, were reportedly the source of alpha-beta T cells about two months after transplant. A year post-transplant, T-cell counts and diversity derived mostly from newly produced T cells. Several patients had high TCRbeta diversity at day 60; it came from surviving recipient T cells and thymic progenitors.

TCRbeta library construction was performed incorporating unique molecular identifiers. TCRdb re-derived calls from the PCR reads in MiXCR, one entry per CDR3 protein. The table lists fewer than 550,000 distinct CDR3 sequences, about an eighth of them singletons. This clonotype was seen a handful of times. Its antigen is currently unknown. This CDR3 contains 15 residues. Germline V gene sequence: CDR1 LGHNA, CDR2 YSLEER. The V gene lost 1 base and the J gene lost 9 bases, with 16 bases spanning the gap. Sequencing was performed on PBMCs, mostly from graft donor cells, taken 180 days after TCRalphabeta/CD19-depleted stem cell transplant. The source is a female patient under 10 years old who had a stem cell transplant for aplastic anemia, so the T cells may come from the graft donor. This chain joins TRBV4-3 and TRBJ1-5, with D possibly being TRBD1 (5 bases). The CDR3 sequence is CASSQGDAWGVPQHF. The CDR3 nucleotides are TGCGCCAGCAGCCAAGGGGACGCCTGGGGGGTGCCCCAGCATTTT.